The entry that follows covers one T cell receptor beta chain sequence. The antigen is undetermined. Donors comprised healthy HIV-negative adults lacking recent acute infections or vaccinations. V was shortened by 0 bases and J by 8 bases, with 17 bases between the two germline ends. The CDR3 is 15 amino acids. Germline assignment: CDR1 GTSNPN and CDR2 SVGIG (reference sequence). The data stem from a study of shared clonotypes between healthy human individuals. Study background: Per-donor plates numbered three CD4 naive, three CD4 memory, two CD8 naive and one CD8 memory. Findings and caveats of the study: The small donor group covered limited genetic and exposure diversity.

The study ran the assay at deep level. The method was immunoSEQ multiplex PCR; TCRdb's version includes in-frame clones alone and lacks a portion of them. The sample lists over a million clones, 78% occurring once. The V gene is TRBV30, the J gene TRBJ2-1; a possible D gene is TRBD2 (6 bases). The specimen sequenced was memory CD4+ T cells from PBMCs. Subset given: CD45RA-negative fraction. The source is a man between 18 and 35 years old in good health. Some clones in this sample may be carry-over from other donors' samples. CDR3 sequence (DNA): TGTGCCTGGAGTGTACCCGGCGGGAAGCCCCATGAGCAGTTCTTC. Protein product: CAWSVPGGKPHEQFF.